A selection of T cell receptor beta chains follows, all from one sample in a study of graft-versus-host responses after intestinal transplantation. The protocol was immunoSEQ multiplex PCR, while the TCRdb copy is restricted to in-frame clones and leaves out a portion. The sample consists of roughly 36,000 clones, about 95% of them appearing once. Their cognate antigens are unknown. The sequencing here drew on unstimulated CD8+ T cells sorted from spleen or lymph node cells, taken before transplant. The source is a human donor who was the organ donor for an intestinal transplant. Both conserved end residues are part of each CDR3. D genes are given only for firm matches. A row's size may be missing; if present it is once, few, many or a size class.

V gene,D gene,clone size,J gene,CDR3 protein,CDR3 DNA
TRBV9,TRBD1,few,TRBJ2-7,CASSPGTGDTYEQYF,TGTGCCAGCAGCCCCGGGACAGGGGACACCTACGAGCAGTACTTC
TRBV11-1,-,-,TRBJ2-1,CASRPGLTDEQFF,TGTGCCAGCAGACCGGGACTTACCGATGAGCAGTTCTTC
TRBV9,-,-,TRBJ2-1,CASSPVGYNEQFF,TGTGCCAGCAGCCCGGTGGGGTACAATGAGCAGTTCTTC
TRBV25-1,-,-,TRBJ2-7,CASNADKQYF,TGTGCCAGCAACGCGGATAAGCAGTACTTC
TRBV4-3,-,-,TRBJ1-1,CASSLNLGWTEAFF,TGCGCCAGCAGCCTCAACTTAGGTTGGACTGAAGCTTTCTTT
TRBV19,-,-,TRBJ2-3,CASSIAGVSTDTQYF,TGTGCCAGTAGTATAGCGGGGGTTAGCACAGATACGCAGTATTTT
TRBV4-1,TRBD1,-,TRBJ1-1,CASSFGQGDTEAFF,TGCGCCAGCAGCTTCGGACAGGGAGACACTGAAGCTTTCTTT
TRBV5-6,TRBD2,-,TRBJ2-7,CASTGGLAGITGEQYF,TGTGCCAGCACCGGGGGTCTAGCGGGGATTACGGGGGAGCAGTACTTC
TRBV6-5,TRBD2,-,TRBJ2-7,CASSLAGVNYEQYF,TGTGCCAGCAGTCTAGCGGGGGTAAATTACGAGCAGTACTTC
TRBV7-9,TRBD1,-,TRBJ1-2,CASSLGTGYGYTF,TGTGCCAGCAGCTTAGGGACAGGGTATGGCTACACCTTC
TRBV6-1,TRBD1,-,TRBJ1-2,CASQSQGAGYTF,TGTGCCAGCCAATCCCAGGGGGCAGGCTACACCTTC
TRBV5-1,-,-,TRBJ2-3,CASSLGLEDTDTQYF,TGCGCCAGCAGCTTGGGACTAGAGGACACAGATACGCAGTATTTT
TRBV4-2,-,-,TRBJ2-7,CASSQGGPTYEQYF,TGTGCCAGCAGCCAGGGGGGTCCCACCTACGAGCAGTACTTC
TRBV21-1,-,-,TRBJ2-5,CAPSRGREEETQYF,TGTGCCCCATCGAGGGGGCGCGAGGAGGAGACCCAGTACTTC
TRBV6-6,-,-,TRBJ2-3,CASSYFFDRTDTQYF,TGTGCCAGCAGTTACTTCTTCGACAGGACAGATACGCAGTATTTT
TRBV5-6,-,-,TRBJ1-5,CASSLLQGNQPQHF,TGTGCCAGCAGCTTGCTACAGGGAAATCAGCCCCAGCATTTT
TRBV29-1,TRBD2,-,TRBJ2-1,CSVATSGPPYNEQFF,TGCAGCGTTGCGACTAGCGGTCCCCCCTACAATGAGCAGTTCTTC
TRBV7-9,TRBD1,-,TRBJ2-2,CASSLSTGTNTGELFF,TGTGCCAGCAGCTTGTCGACAGGGACCAACACCGGGGAGCTGTTTTTT
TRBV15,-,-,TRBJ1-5,CATSRDKGSLQPQHF,TGTGCCACCAGCAGAGATAAAGGGTCGCTTCAGCCCCAGCATTTT
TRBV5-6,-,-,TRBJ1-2,CASGPVGYGYTF,TGTGCCAGCGGACCGGTAGGCTATGGCTACACCTTC
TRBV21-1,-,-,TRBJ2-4,CASSKAIRGPPEWDIQYF,TGTGCCAGCAGCAAAGCGATCAGGGGGCCGCCGGAATGGGACATTCAGTACTTC
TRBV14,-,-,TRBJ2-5,CASSRTGQPTQETQYF,TGTGCCAGCAGCCGAACCGGTCAACCTACCCAAGAGACCCAGTACTTC
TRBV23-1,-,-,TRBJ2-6,CASSQARFSGANVLTF,TGCGCCAGCAGTCAGGCCAGGTTCTCTGGGGCCAACGTCCTGACTTTC
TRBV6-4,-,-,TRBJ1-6,CASSDSVLTGGVHNSPLHF,TGTGCCAGCAGTGACTCGGTTTTGACAGGAGGAGTACATAATTCACCCCTCCACTTT
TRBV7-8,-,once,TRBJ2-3,CASSLEFSADTDTQYF,TGTGCCAGCAGCTTAGAATTCTCAGCGGACACAGATACGCAGTATTTT
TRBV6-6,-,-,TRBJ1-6,CASSAAGANSPLHF,TGTGCCAGCAGTGCTGCAGGCGCTAATTCACCCCTCCACTTT
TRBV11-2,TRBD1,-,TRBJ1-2,CASSLADRALDGYTF,TGTGCCAGCAGCTTAGCCGACAGGGCCCTTGATGGCTACACCTTC
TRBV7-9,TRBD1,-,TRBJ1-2,CASSAGGHYGYTF,TGTGCCAGCAGCGCAGGGGGCCACTATGGCTACACCTTC
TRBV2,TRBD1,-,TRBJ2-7,CASRLTGNEAYEQYF,TGTGCCAGCAGATTGACAGGGAATGAGGCCTACGAGCAGTACTTC
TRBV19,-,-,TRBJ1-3,CASSSSSGNTIYF,TGTGCCAGTAGTTCTAGCTCTGGAAACACCATATATTTT
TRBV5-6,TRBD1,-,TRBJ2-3,CASSLGQGADTQYF,TGTGCCAGCAGCTTGGGACAGGGGGCAGATACGCAGTATTTT
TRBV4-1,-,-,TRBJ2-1,CASSQGDSYNEQFF,TGCGCCAGCAGCCAAGGAGACAGCTACAATGAGCAGTTCTTC
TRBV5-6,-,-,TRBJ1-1,CASSSAGGGYRGAFF,TGTGCCAGCAGCAGCGCCGGGGGGGGCTACCGTGGTGCTTTCTTT
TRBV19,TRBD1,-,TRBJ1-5,CASSIGTGGQPQHF,TGTGCCAGTAGTATAGGGACAGGGGGTCAGCCCCAGCATTTT
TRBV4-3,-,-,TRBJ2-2,CASSQNRGAGISRTGELFF,TGCGCCAGCAGCCAAAATAGGGGCGCGGGCATCTCGAGGACCGGGGAGCTGTTTTTT
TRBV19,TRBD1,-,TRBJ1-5,CASSISGGSQPQHF,TGTGCCAGTAGTATTTCAGGGGGCAGTCAGCCCCAGCATTTT
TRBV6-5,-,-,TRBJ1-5,CASRGGYQPQHF,TGTGCCAGCAGGGGGGGCTATCAGCCCCAGCATTTT
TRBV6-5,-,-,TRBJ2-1,CASFGGASYNEQFF,TGTGCCAGCTTTGGGGGGGCCTCCTACAATGAGCAGTTCTTC
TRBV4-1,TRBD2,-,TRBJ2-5,CASSQVSGGEQETQYF,TGCGCCAGCAGCCAAGTTAGCGGGGGGGAACAAGAGACCCAGTACTTC
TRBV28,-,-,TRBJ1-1,CASSLSVNTEAFF,TGTGCCAGCAGTTTATCGGTGAACACTGAAGCTTTCTTT
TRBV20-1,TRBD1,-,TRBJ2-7,CSARQGGEQYF,TGCAGTGCTCGACAGGGCGGCGAGCAGTACTTC